The present T cell receptor beta chain was sequenced within a study of chemoradiotherapy in HPV16-positive cancers. The wider study: Candidate HPV-specific T-cell clones and common TCR motifs came from functional assays in two HPV16-positive patients.

The V end was cut by 8 bases, the J end by 5 bases, with 22 bases between. The CDR3 contains 15 residues. CDR1 is SEHNR, CDR2 FQNEAQ, per germline (reference sequence). TCRdb's copy holds only in-frame clones and misses some; the assay was immunoSEQ multiplex PCR. This sample carries some 1,000 clones, roughly 87% of them seen once, and the ten largest clones take around 5%. The receptor comes from a human donor with HPV-associated anogenital cancer. This chain joins TRBV7-9 and TRBJ2-7, with TRBD2 as a possible D gene (6 bases). Sequenced here: tumor tissue, sampled from a patient who underwent chemoradiotherapy. In nucleotides, the CDR3 is TGTGCCAGCTCCTCCCGATGGGGGGATTTGGACGAGCAGTACTTC. Translated, it gives CASSSRWGDLDEQYF.